The TCR beta chain under discussion was sequenced for a study of radiation and T cells in renal cell carcinoma. Overall study context: Nephrectomy followed 15 Gy stereotactic body radiation by 4 weeks. Findings and limits, study-wide: In blood, top tumor clones expanded by 2 weeks, shrinking by 4.

Time point noted: blood 2 weeks post-SBRT. Treatment here: 15 Gy SBRT to primary tumor, nephrectomy 4 weeks later. As for this clone: Its specificity is unknown.

Profiled with immunoSEQ multiplex PCR; TCRdb holds only in-frame clones, not every one. This table holds some 120,000 clones, more than 70% found once. V lost 2 bases, J lost 0 bases, and 7 bases lay in between. The CDR3 extends over 14 amino acids. Germline values: CDR1 MNHEY, CDR2 SMNVEV (reference sequence). The chain combines TRBV27 with TRBJ1-2, with unresolved D. The source was blood, collected from a patient whose treatment included radiotherapy and nephrectomy. The TCR sequence derives from a woman in her 70s with renal cell carcinoma. This CDR3 reads CASSLAGSNYGYTF. The CDR3 DNA sequence: TGTGCCAGCAGTTTAGCAGGTTCTAACTATGGCTACACCTTC.